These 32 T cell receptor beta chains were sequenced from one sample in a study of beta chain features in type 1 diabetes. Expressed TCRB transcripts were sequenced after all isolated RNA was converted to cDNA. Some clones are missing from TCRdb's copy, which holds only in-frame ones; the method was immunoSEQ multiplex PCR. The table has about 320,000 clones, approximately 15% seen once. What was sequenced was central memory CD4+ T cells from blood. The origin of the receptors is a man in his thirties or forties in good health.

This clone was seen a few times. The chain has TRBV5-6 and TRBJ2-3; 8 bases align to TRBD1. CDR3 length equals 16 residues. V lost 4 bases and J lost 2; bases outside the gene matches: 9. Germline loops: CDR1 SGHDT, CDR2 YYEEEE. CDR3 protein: CASSGDTGGPTDTQYF. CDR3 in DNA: TGTGCCAGCAGCGGAGACACAGGGGGACCCACAGATACGCAGTATTTT.

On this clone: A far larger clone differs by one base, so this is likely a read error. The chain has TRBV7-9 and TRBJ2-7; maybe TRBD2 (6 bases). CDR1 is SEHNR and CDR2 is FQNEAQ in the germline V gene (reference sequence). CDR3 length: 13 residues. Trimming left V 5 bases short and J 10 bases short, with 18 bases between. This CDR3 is CASSGEGTRAQYF. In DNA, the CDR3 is TGTGCCAGCAGCGGTGAGGGGACTCGGGCCCAGTACTTC.

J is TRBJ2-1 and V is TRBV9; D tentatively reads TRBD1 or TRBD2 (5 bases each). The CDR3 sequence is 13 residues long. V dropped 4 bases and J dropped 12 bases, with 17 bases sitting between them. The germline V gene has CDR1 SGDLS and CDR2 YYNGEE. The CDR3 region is CASSSKGSHGQFF. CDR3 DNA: TGTGCCAGCAGCTCAAAGGGGAGTCATGGGCAGTTCTTC.

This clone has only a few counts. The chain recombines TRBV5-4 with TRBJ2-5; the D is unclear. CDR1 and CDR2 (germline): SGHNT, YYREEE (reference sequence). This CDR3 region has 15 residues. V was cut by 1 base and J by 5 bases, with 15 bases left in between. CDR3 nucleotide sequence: TGTGCCAGCAGCTTGCCCGGACGCTCCAAGGAGACCCAGTACTTC. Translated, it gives CASSLPGRSKETQYF.

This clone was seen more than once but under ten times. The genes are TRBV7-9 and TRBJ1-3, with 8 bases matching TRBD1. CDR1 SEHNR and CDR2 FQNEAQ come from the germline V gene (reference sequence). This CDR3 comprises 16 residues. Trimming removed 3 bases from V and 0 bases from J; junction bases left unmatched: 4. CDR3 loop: CASSLTGANSGNTIYF. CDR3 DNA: TGTGCCAGCAGCTTGACAGGGGCCAACTCTGGAAACACCATATATTTT.

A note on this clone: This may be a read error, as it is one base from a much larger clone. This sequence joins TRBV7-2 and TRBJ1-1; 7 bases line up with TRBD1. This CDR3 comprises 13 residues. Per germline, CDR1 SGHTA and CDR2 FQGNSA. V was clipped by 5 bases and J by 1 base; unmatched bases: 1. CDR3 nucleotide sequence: TGTGCCAGCAGCAGACAGGGGAACACTGAAGCTTTCTTT. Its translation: CASSRQGNTEAFF.

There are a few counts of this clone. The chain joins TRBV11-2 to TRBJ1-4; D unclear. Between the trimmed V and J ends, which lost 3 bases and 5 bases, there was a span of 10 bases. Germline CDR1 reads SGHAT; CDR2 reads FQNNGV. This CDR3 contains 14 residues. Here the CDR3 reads CASSFMVANEKLFF. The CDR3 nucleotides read TGTGCCAGCAGCTTTATGGTCGCAAATGAAAAACTGTTTTTT.

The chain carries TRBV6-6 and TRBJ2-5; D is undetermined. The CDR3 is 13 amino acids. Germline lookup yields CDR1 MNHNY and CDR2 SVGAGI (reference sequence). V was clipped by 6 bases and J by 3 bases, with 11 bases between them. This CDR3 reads CASRESTEETQYF. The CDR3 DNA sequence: TGTGCCAGCAGGGAATCTACGGAAGAGACCCAGTACTTC.

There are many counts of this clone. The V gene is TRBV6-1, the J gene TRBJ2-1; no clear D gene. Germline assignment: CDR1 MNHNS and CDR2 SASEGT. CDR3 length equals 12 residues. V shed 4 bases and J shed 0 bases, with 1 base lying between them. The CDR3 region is CASSGSYNEQFF. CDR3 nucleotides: TGTGCCAGCAGTGGCTCCTACAATGAGCAGTTCTTC.

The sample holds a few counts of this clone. The DNA of the CDR3 is TGTGCCAGCATTGGCCCGAACACCGGGGAGCTGTTTTTT. It encodes CASIGPNTGELFF. The chain recombines TRBV6-5 with TRBJ2-2; D unclear. V gave up 7 bases and J gave up 0 bases, with 6 bases separating them. The CDR3 contains 13 residues. CDR1 and CDR2 (germline): MNHEY, SVGAGI.

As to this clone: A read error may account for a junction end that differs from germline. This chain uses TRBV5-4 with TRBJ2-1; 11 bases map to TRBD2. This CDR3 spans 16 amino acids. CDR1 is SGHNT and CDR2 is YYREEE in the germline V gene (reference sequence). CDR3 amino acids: CASSQSGLAEDDEQFF. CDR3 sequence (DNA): TGCGCCAGCAGCCAATCGGGACTAGCGGAAGACGATGAGCAGTTCTTC.

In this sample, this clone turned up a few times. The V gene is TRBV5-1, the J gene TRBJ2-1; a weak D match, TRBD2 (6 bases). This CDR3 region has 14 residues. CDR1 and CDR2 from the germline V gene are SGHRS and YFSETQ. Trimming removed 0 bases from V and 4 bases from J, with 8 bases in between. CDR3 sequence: CASSLDGGYNEQFF. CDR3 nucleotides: TGCGCCAGCAGCTTGGATGGGGGGTACAATGAGCAGTTCTTC.

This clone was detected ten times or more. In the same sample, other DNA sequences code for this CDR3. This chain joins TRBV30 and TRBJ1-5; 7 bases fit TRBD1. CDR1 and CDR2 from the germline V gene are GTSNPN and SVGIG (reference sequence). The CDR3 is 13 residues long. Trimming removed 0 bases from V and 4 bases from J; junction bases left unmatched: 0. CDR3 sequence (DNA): TGTGCCTGGAGTGTACAGGGGAATCAGCCCCAGCATTTT. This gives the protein CAWSVQGNQPQHF.

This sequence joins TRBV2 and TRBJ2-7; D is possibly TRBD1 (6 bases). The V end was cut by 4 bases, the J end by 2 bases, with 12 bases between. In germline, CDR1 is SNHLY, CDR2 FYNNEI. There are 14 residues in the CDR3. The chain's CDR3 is CASSVGTFTYEQYF. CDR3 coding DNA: TGTGCCAGCAGTGTAGGGACATTTACCTACGAGCAGTACTTC.

As DNA, the CDR3 is TGTGCCAGCTCACCCACAAGAGAGGGTAATGAGCAGTTCTTC. Residues: CASSPTREGNEQFF. This rearrangement joins TRBV18 to TRBJ2-1, with D possibly being TRBD2 (5 bases). Between the trimmed V and J ends, which lost 3 bases and 7 bases, there was a span of 13 bases. This CDR3 region has 14 residues. The germline V gene has CDR1 KGHSH and CDR2 LQKENI.

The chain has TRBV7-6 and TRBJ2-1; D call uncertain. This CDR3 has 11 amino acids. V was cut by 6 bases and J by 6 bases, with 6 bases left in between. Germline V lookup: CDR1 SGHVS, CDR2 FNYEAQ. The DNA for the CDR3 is TGTGCCAGCAGGTCCACCAATGAGCAGTTCTTC. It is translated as CASRSTNEQFF.

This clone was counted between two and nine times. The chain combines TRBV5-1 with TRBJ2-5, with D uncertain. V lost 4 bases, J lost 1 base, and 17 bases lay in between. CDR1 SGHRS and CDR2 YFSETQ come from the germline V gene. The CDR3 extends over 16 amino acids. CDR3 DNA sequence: TGCGCCAGCAGCATTACGGAAGGGAAATCCCAAGAGACCCAGTACTTC. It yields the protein CASSITEGKSQETQYF.

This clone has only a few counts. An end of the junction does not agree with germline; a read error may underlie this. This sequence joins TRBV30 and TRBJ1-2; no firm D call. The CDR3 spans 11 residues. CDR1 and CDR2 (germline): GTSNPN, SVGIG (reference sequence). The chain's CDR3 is CAWARDTHRIF. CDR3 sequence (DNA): TGTGCCTGGGCCCGTGACACCCATAGGATCTTC.

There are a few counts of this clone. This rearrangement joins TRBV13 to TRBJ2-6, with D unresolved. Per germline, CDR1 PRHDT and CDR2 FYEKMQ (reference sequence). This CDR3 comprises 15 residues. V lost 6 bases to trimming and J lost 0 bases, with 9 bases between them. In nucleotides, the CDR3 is TGTGCCAGCAGGGTTGAGAGCTCTGGGGCCAACGTCCTGACTTTC. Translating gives CASRVESSGANVLTF. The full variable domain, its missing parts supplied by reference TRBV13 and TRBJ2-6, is AAGVIQSPRHLIKEKRETATLKCYPIPRHDTVYWYQQGPGQDPQFLISFYEKMQSDKGSIPDRFSAQQFSDYHSELNMSSLELGDSALYFCASRVESSGANVLTFGAGSRLTVL.

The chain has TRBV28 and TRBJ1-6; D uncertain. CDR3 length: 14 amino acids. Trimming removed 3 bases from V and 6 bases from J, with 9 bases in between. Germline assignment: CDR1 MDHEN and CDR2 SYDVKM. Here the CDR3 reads CASSLLQTNSPLHF. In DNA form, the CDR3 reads TGTGCCAGCAGTTTGTTACAGACTAATTCACCCCTCCACTTT.

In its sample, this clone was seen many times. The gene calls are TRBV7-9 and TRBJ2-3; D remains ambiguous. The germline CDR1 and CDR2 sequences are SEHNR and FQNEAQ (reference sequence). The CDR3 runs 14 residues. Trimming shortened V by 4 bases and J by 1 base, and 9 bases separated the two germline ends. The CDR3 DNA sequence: TGTGCCAGCAGCTCTAAACGAGGCACAGATACGCAGTATTTT. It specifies CASSSKRGTDTQYF. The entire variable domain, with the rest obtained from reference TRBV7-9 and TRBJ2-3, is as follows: DTGVSQNPRHKITKRGQNVTFRCDPISEHNRLYWYRQTLGQGPEFLTYFQNEAQLEKSRLLSDRFSAERPKGSFSTLEIQRTEQGDSAMYLCASSSKRGTDTQYFGPGTRLTVL.

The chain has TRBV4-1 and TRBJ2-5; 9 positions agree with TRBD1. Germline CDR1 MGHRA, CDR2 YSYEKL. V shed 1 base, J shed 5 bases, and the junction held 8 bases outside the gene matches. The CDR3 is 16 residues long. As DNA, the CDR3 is TGCGCCAGCAGCCAAGGGTCGGGACAGGGAGGGGAGACCCAGTACTTC. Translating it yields CASSQGSGQGGETQYF.

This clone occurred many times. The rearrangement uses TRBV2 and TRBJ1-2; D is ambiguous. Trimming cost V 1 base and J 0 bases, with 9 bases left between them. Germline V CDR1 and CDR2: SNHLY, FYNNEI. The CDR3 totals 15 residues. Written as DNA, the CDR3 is TGTGCCAGCAGTGAAGGCGGGAGGGCTAACTATGGCTACACCTTC. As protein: CASSEGGRANYGYTF.

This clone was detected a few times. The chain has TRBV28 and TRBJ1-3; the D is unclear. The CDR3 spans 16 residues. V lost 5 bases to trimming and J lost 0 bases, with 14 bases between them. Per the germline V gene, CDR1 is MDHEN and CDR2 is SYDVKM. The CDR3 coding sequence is TGTGCCAGCAGTGGCTTACAGTGGCGCTCTGGAAACACCATATATTTT. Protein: CASSGLQWRSGNTIYF.

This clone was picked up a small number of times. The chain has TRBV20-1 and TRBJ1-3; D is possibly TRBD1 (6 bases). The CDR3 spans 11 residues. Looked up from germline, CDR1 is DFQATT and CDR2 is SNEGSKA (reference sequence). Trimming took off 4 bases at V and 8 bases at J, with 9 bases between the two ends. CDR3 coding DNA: TGCAGTGCTATGGGGGGCCACACCATATATTTT. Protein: CSAMGGHTIYF.

This chain's CDR3 is CASSSLPTYEQYV. The CDR3 nucleotides are TGTGCCAGCAGCTCTTTACCTACCTACGAGCAGTACGTC. The V gene is TRBV5-5, the J gene TRBJ2-7, with unresolved D. CDR1 SGHKS and CDR2 YYEKEE come from the germline V gene (reference sequence). Trimming took 3 bases from V and 2 from J, leaving 9 bases between them. This CDR3 has 13 amino acids.

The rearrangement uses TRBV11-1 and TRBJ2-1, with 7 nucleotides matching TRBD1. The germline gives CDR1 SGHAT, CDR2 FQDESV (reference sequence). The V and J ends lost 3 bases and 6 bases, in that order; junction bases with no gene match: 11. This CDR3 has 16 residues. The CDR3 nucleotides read TGTGCCAGCAGCTTTCCCGGACAGGCCAGGGGCAATGAGCAGTTCTTC. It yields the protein CASSFPGQARGNEQFF.

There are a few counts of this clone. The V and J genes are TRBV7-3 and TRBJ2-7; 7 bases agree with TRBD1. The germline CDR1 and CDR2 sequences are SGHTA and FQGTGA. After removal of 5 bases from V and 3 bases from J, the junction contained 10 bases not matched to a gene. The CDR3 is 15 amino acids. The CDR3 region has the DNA TGTGCCAGCAGCGCCTACAGGGGTTTAGGCTACGAGCAGTACTTC. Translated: CASSAYRGLGYEQYF.

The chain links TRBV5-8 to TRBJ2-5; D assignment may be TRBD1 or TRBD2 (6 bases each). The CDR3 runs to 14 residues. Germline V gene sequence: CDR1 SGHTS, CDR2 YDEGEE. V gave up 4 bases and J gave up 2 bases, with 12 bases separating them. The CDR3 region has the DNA TGTGCCAGCAGCGGGAGGACAGTACAAGAGACCCAGTACTTC. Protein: CASSGRTVQETQYF.

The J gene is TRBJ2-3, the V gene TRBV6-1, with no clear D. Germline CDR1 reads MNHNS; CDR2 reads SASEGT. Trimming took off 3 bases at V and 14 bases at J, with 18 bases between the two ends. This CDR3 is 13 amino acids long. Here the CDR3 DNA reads TGTGCCAGCAGTGAGGGATCCCGAGAGCTTGGGTATTTT. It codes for CASSEGSRELGYF.

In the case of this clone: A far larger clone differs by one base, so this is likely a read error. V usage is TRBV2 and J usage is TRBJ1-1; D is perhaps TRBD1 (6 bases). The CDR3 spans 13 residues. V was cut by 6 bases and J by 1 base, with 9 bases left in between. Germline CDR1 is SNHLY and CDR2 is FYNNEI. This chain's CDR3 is CASSSQGNTEAFF. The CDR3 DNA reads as TGTGCCAGCAGCTCACAGGGGAACACTGAAGCTTTCTTT.

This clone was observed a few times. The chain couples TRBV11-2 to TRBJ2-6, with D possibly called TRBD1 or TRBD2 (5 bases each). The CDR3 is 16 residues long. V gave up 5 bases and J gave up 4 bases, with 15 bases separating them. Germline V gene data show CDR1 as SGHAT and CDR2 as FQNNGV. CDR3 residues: CASSPGPGRGANVLTF. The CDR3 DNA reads TGTGCCAGCAGCCCCGGCCCAGGGAGAGGGGCCAACGTCCTGACTTTC. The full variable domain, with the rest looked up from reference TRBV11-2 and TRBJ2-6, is EAGVAQSPRYKIIEKRQSVAFWCNPISGHATLYWYQQILGQGPKLLIQFQNNGVVDDSQLPKDRFSAERLKGVDSTLKIQPAKLEDSAVYLCASSPGPGRGANVLTFGAGSRLTVL.